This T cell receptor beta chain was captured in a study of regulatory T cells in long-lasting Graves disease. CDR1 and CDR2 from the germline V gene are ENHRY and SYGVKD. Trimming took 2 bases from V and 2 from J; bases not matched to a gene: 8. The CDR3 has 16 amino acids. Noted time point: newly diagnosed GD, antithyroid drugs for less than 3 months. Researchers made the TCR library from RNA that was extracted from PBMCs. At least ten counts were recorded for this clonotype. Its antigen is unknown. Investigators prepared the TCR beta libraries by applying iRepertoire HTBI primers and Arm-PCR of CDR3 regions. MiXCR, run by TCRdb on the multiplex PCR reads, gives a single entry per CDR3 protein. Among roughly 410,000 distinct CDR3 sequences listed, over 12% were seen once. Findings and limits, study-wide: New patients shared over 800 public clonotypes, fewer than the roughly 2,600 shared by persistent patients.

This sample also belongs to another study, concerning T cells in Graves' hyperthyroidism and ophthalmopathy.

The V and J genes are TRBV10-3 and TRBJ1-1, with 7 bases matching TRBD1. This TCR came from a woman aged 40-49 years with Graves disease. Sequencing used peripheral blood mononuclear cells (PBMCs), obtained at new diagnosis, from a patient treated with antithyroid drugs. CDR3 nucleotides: TGTGCCATCAGTGAGCACCACAGGGGAGCAAACACTGAAGCTTTCTTT. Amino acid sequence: CAISEHHRGANTEAFF.